Listed here is a single TCR beta chain. The sample is drawn from a study of blood T cell repertoires in COVID-19. In the study overall: Specimens from acute and convalescent COVID-19 originated in the United States, Italy and Spain. T cells, B-cell-depleted T cells, or PBMCs supplied cDNA or gDNA.

Study processing details: Cell counts per sample came from amplifying reference gene primers. Method: immunoSEQ multiplex PCR; TCRdb's copy keeps in-frame clones and lacks some. V and J calls and clone size are as listed in that table; D and trimming were resolved from the DNA. The data contain 35,000 to 50,000 clones, 85% of them singletons. The source is a man aged 55 to 69 with acute or convalescent COVID-19. Sequenced material: peripheral blood.

The CDR3, as DNA: TGCGCCAGCAGCCCGGGGGGCCGGCAATTATACTATGGCTACACCTTC. Translation: CASSPGGRQLYYGYTF. This chain links TRBV5-1 with TRBJ1-2; TRBD1 might be the D (6 bases). Germline V lookup: CDR1 SGHRS, CDR2 YFSETQ. V gave up 4 bases and J gave up 3 bases, with 19 bases separating them. The CDR3 contains 16 residues.